The 5 T cell receptor beta chains reported below all come from one sample, sequenced in a study of tumor and adjacent non-tumor tissue in lung cancer listed by TCRdb under 2018. The receptor library was made with multiplex PCR. The instrument was an Illumina HiSeq 2500. TCRbeta libraries were constructed through three rounds of nested PCR with primers (Table S4) according to protocols adapted from ARM-PCR. Using fastp trimming at Q25 and MiXCR clonotype assembly, TCRdb reanalyzed the public sequencing data and kept in-frame beta chains. Entries that share a CDR3 protein sequence are merged under the most common genes and DNA. The sample includes some 120,000 distinct CDR3 sequences, with 60% to 70% observed a single time. 9.5% to 15% of the sample is taken by the ten largest. RNA was isolated from bulk unsorted tissue, and RNA quality was assessed with a NanoDrop ND-1000 and an Agilent 2100. The sample was lung tumor tissue. Receptors were obtained from a young man with non-small cell lung cancer.

Note on this clonotype: A much more abundant neighbour one base away suggests this may be a read error. V is TRBV6-1 and J is TRBJ2-2; TRBD2 is a possible D gene (5 bases). Deletions cut 7 bases from V and 0 bases from J, with 15 bases between. CDR3 length equals 16 residues. In germline, CDR1 is MNHNS, CDR2 SASEGT. The CDR3: CASTEFGIPNTGELFF. CDR3 sequence (DNA): TGTGCCAGCACCGAATTCGGGATTCCGAACACCGGGGAGCTGTTTTTT.

This clonotype was seen only a few times. The chain recombines TRBV5-5 with TRBJ2-7, with 11 bases matching TRBD2. V trimming: 4 bases; J trimming: 2 bases; junction bases outside the gene matches: 2. The CDR3 is 14 residues long. The V gene's germline CDR1 is SGHKS and CDR2 YYEKEE (reference sequence). CDR3 protein: CASSPTSGAYEQYF. In DNA, the CDR3 is TGTGCCAGCAGCCCGACTAGCGGGGCCTACGAGCAGTACTTC.

In its sample, this clonotype was seen once. The germline gene is not matched at one end of the junction; a read error may be the cause. The rearrangement links TRBV6-5 to TRBJ1-4; D perhaps matches TRBD1 (5 bases). Germline lookup yields CDR1 MNHEY and CDR2 SVGAGI. This CDR3 comprises 16 residues. The CDR3 DNA follows: TGTGCCAGCGGGGGTTGGCGGAACATAACTAATGAAAAGCTGTTTTTT. It is translated as CASGGWRNITNEKLFF.

Comments on this clonotype: Since the CDR3 does not end with the conserved phenylalanine or tryptophan, this likely comes from a read error. The chain is built from TRBV6-5 and TRBJ1-2, with D possibly matching TRBD1 (6 bases). There are 12 residues in the CDR3. Germline CDR1 MNHEY, CDR2 SVGAGI. The ends were cut back, 9 bases at V and 5 bases at J, with 13 bases in the middle. The CDR3 loop reads CASTSRGYGYTL. The CDR3 DNA is TGTGCCAGTACCTCCAGGGGATATGGCTACACCTTG.

This clonotype was seen many times. The chain is built from TRBV20-1 and TRBJ2-5; D unresolved. The length of the CDR3 is 15 residues. CDR1 is DFQATT, CDR2 SNEGSKA, per germline (reference sequence). Trimming shortened V by 0 bases and J by 3 bases, and 14 bases separated the two germline ends. CDR3 protein: CSARDPIGSKETQYF. The CDR3 region has the DNA TGCAGTGCTAGAGATCCGATCGGGTCCAAAGAGACCCAGTACTTC.